This T cell receptor beta chain was retrieved from a study of cytomegalovirus exposure and HLA in healthy donors. Study-wide findings and caveats: What was likely a sequencing artifact was a cluster of highly shared sequence variants. The study labeled under 200 TCR beta chains cytomegalovirus-associated.

The CDR3 sequence is 12 residues long. Per the germline V gene, CDR1 is GTSNPN and CDR2 is SVGIG (reference sequence). V gave up 3 bases and J gave up 0 bases, with 3 bases separating them. Remarks on this clone: Its target is unknown.

Researchers ran the PCR with 60 Vbeta and 13 Jbeta primers. The repertoire was sequenced with immunoSEQ multiplex PCR; TCRdb's copy has only in-frame clones and lacks some. The table records approximately 140,000 clones, about four fifths of them present only once. Sequencing was carried out using PBMCs. This clonotype originated in a man aged 45-65 years in good health and CMV-seropositive. This chain uses TRBV30 with TRBJ1-5, with D unclear. CDR3 loop: CAWSGSNQPQHF. CDR3 DNA: TGTGCCTGGAGCGGTAGCAATCAGCCCCAGCATTTT.